This T cell receptor (beta chain) was identified in a study of blood T cell repertoires in COVID-19. Whole-study context: Whether acute or convalescent, the COVID-19 samples came from the United States, Italy and Spain.

TCRdb keeps only in-frame clones here, not all; method: immunoSEQ multiplex PCR. The sample has about 120,000 clones, 88% seen once; the top ten hold 0.75% to 0.9%. The germline V gene has CDR1 SGHTA and CDR2 FQGNSA. The CDR3 consists of 17 residues. The junction had 8 bases not matched to a gene; V was cut back by 5 bases and J by 0 bases. This clonotype originated in a woman in her fifties or sixties with active or convalescent COVID-19. The rearrangement links TRBV7-2 to TRBJ1-3, with 9 bases aligning to TRBD1. Material: peripheral blood. This CDR3 is CASSPKGQGRSGNTIYF. CDR3 bases: TGTGCCAGCAGCCCCAAGGGACAGGGACGCTCTGGAAACACCATATATTTT.